Listed here is a single TCR beta chain. The sample comes from a study of radiotherapy plus CTLA-4 blockade in lung cancer. Profiled with immunoSEQ multiplex PCR; TCRdb holds only in-frame clones, not every one. This table has 65,000 to 90,000 clones, around 87% appearing once. V was shortened by 0 bases and J by 8 bases, with 8 bases between the two germline ends. This CDR3 is 13 amino acids long. CDR1 is LNHNV and CDR2 is YYDKDF in the germline V gene (reference sequence). Source: peripheral blood, taken from a patient treated with radiotherapy plus ipilimumab. This chain connects TRBV15 to TRBJ1-5; no firm D call. The TCR sequence derives from a human donor with non-small cell lung cancer that progressed on radiotherapy plus ipilimumab. Here the CDR3 DNA reads TGTGCCACCAGCAGAGATCTGCACGAGCCCCAGCATTTT. Its translation: CATSRDLHEPQHF.